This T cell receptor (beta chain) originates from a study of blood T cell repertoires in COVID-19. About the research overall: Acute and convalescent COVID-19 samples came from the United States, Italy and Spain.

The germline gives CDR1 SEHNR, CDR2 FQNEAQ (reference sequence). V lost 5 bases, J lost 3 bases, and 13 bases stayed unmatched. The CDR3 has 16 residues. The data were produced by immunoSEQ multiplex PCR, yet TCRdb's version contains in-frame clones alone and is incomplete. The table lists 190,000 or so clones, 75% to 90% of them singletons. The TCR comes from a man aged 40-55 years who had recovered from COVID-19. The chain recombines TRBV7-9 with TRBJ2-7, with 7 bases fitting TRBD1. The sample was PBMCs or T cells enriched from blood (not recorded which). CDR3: CASSKTGTGRIYEQYF. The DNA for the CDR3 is TGTGCCAGCAGCAAGACAGGGACGGGACGAATCTACGAGCAGTACTTC.